This T cell receptor (beta chain) was sequenced during a study of Graves' ophthalmopathy and Graves' hyperthyroidism. Amplification of the TCR beta CDR3 regions used RNA transcripts (as template). Following a first-round RT-PCR that used HTBI primers, a second-round multiplex PCR was carried out. TCRdb reprocessed the multiplex PCR reads with MiXCR, giving one entry per CDR3 protein. The sample shows about 380,000 distinct CDR3 sequences, 15% of them seen only once. The sample holds many counts of this clonotype. Germline V gene data show CDR1 as MNHEY and CDR2 as SMNVEV (reference sequence). V was clipped by 3 bases and J by 4 bases; unmatched bases: 5. The CDR3 extends over 16 amino acids.

The V call is TRBV27, the J call TRBJ1-5, with 11 positions matching TRBD1. This clonotype originated in a woman aged 18-29 years with stable Graves' hyperthyroidism. The sample was peripheral blood. The CDR3 spells CASSLGTGGNNQPQHF. The CDR3, as DNA: TGTGCCAGCAGTTTGGGGACAGGGGGAAATAATCAGCCCCAGCATTTT.